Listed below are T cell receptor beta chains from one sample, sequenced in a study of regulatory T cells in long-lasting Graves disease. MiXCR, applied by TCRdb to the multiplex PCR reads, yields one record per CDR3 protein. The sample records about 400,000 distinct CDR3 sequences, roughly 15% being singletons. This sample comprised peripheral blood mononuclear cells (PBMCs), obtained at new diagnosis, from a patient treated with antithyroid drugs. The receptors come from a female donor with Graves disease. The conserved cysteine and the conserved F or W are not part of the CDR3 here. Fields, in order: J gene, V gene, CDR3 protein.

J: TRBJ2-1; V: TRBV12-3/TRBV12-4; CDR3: ASSLAYRGRNEQF
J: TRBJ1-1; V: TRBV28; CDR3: ASSLGTRRGEAF
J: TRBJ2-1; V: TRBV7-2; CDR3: ASSSPSNGRAIGEQF
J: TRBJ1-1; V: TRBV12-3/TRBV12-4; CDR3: ASRWTGGGTEAF
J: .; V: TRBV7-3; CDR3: ASSSTSGGTDTQH
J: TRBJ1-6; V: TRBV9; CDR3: ASSARDKPLH
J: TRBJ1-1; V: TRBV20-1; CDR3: GAPFRQLMNTEAF
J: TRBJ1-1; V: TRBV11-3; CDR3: ASSLGYDRLYTEAF
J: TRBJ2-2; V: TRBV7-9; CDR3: ASSPGLATGELF
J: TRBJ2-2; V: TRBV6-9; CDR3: ASSYSSAGELF
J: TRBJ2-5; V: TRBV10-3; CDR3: AISNQGSKETQY
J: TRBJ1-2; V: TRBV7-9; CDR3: ASSPTIQGAVGYT
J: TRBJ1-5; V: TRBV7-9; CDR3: ASSGRESNQPQH
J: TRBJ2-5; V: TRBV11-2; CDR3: ASSLDERGGQKTQY
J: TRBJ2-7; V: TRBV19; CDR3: ASSKRPQDQGLYYEQY
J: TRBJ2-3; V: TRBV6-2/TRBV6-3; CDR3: ASSYGQGRSTDTQY
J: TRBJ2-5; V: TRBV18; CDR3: ASSPQSIKETQY
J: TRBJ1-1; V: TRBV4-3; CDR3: ASSQGVGVNTEAF
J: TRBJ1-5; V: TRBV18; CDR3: ASRTGADQPQH